These 15 T cell receptor beta chains share one sample of origin, sequenced in a study of human T cells and chemical hapten exposure. One entry per CDR3 protein results from TCRdb running MiXCR on the RACE reads. This sample has about 120,000 distinct CDR3 sequences, with about 11% found just once. Time point indicated: patch test 3, about 24 weeks after DPC sensitization. As to treatment: therapeutic diphenylcyclopropenone sensitization with weekly scalp DPC. The input for sequencing was whole blood, taken in connection with sensitization to the hapten diphenylcyclopropenone (DPC). All receptors come from a woman in her forties or fifties with alopecia areata. Some clones in this sample may be carry-over from other donors' samples.

The table lists this clonotype with a few counts. The chain joins TRBV20-1 to TRBJ2-5, with D possibly called TRBD1 or TRBD2 (5 bases each). V shed 3 bases and J shed 5 bases, with 19 bases lying between them. The germline V gene encodes CDR1 DFQATT and CDR2 SNEGSKA (reference sequence). The CDR3 has 15 residues. CDR3 sequence reads: CSASALRGPGETQYF. The CDR3 coding sequence is TGCAGTGCTAGCGCCCTCCGGGGCCCAGGGGAGACCCAGTACTTC.

The J gene is TRBJ2-2, the V gene TRBV24-1; D tentatively reads TRBD1 or TRBD2 (5 bases each). Between the trimmed V and J ends, which lost 9 bases and 0 bases, there was a span of 7 bases. The length of the CDR3 is 13 residues. The germline V gene encodes CDR1 KGHDR and CDR2 SFDVKD. The CDR3 here is CATGGSNTGELFF. For the CDR3, the DNA is TGTGCCACCGGGGGTTCGAACACCGGGGAGCTGTTTTTT.

This clonotype turned up a few times. The V gene is TRBV6-2 or TRBV6-3, the J gene TRBJ2-5; D may correspond to TRBD1 or TRBD2 (5 bases each). The CDR3 runs to 14 residues. The germline V gene has CDR1 MNHEY and CDR2 SVGEGT. The V end lost 6 bases, the J end lost 4 bases, and 15 bases lay between the germline ends. The CDR3 sequence: CASRRDRGRETQYF. Here the CDR3 DNA reads TGTGCCAGCAGACGGGACCGAGGAAGAGAGACCCAGTACTTC.

This clonotype was seen a few times. This chain joins TRBV12-3 or TRBV12-4 and TRBJ2-7; a weak D match, TRBD1 (6 bases). The CDR3 length is 13 residues. The V and J ends lost 4 bases and 6 bases respectively, with 13 bases between them. In DNA form, the CDR3 reads TGTGCCAGCAGTTGGTTAGGGGGTGGCGAGCAGTACTTC. It encodes CASSWLGGGEQYF.

This clonotype occurred a few times. The chain employs TRBV4-1 and TRBJ2-7; D possibly corresponds to TRBD1 (5 bases). V lost 1 base and J lost 3, with 7 bases in between. Germline V lookup: CDR1 MGHRA, CDR2 YSYEKL. The CDR3 is 13 amino acids. The CDR3: CASSQARDYEQYF. CDR3 nucleotide sequence: TGCGCCAGCAGCCAAGCCAGGGACTACGAGCAGTACTTC.

In this sample, this clonotype turned up a few times. The chain is built from TRBV5-6 and TRBJ1-5; weak D call: TRBD1 (5 bases). V shed 4 bases and J shed 3 bases, with 17 bases lying between them. Germline CDR1 and CDR2: SGHDT and YYEEEE. The CDR3 consists of 16 residues. This CDR3 is CASSLGAGRHNQPQHF. CDR3 sequence (DNA): TGTGCCAGCAGCCTCGGGGCAGGTAGACACAATCAGCCCCAGCATTTT. Using reference TRBV5-6 and TRBJ1-5 for the parts outside the CDR3, the full variable domain is DAGVTQSPTHLIKTRGQQVTLRCSPKSGHDTVSWYQQALGQGPQFIFQYYEEEERQRGNFPDRFSGHQFPNYSSELNVNALLLGDSALYLCASSLGAGRHNQPQHFGDGTRLSIL.

The chain recombines TRBV7-6 with TRBJ1-4; the D is unclear. This CDR3 is 14 amino acids long. Germline V gives CDR1 SGHVS, CDR2 FNYEAQ. V was cut by 7 bases and J by 8 bases, with 17 bases left in between. The DNA for the CDR3 is TGTGCCAGCACCCCCGAGCGGGGTCCCGAAAAACTGTTTTTT. Its translation: CASTPERGPEKLFF.

The chain recombines TRBV18 with TRBJ1-5; no reliable D call. Between the trimmed V and J ends, which lost 2 bases and 6 bases, there was a span of 20 bases. Germline loops: CDR1 KGHSH, CDR2 LQKENI. The CDR3 runs 17 residues. The CDR3 loop is CASSPGSGKASGQPQHF. CDR3 nucleotides: TGTGCCAGCTCACCAGGGTCCGGGAAGGCGTCGGGTCAGCCCCAGCATTTT.

This clonotype was observed a handful of times. V gene TRBV4-2 combines with J gene TRBJ2-5; D is unresolved. Germline loops: CDR1 LGHNA, CDR2 YNFKEQ. The CDR3 sequence is 16 residues long. The germline V and J ends were trimmed by 4 bases and 5 bases, with 20 bases remaining between them. The chain's CDR3 is CASSPHAPTTRETQYF. CDR3 in DNA: TGTGCCAGCAGCCCGCACGCACCTACTACTCGCGAGACCCAGTACTTC.

CDR3 loop: CASSHRTGGSYEQYF. CDR3 in DNA: TGCGCCAGCAGCCACCGGACGGGGGGATCCTACGAGCAGTACTTC. The V gene is TRBV4-3, the J gene TRBJ2-7; the match to TRBD2 covers 7 bases. The CDR3 is made up of 15 amino acids. Germline V lookup: CDR1 LGHNA, CDR2 YSLEER. V dropped 3 bases and J dropped 1; count of bases not matched to a gene: 6.

This chain uses TRBV12-3 or TRBV12-4 with TRBJ2-3; D perhaps matches TRBD2 (5 bases). Trimming left V 3 bases short and J 1 base short, with 17 bases between. The CDR3 has 17 amino acids. This CDR3 reads CASSFILRGLRTDTQYF. The CDR3 nucleotides read TGTGCCAGCAGTTTTATTTTACGCGGACTGCGCACAGATACGCAGTATTTT.

The table lists this clonotype with a few counts. The chain uses TRBV20-1 and TRBJ2-3, with D maybe TRBD2 (6 bases). This CDR3 comprises 15 residues. V was cut by 6 bases and J by 4 bases, with 20 bases left in between. CDR1 and CDR2 (germline): DFQATT, SNEGSKA (reference sequence). In DNA form, the CDR3 reads TGCAGTGCCCTGGCTGTCAACCGGGAGCCAGATACGCAGTATTTT. Translated: CSALAVNREPDTQYF.

V gene TRBV6-1 combines with J gene TRBJ2-6; TRBD1 or TRBD2 may be the D gene (5 bases each). V was pared by 4 bases and J by 5 bases, with 21 bases between. The CDR3 runs to 18 residues. CDR1 is MNHNS, CDR2 SASEGT, per germline. CDR3 nucleotides: TGTGCCAGCAGTGTAACGATTCGGGGCAACGCGAGGGCCAACGTCCTGACTTTC. This encodes CASSVTIRGNARANVLTF.

The gene calls are TRBV28 and TRBJ2-1; D call uncertain. This CDR3 spans 13 amino acids. V was clipped by 6 bases and J by 6 bases, with 12 bases between them. CDR1 and CDR2 from the germline V gene are MDHEN and SYDVKM. The CDR3 protein is CASRLELFNEQFF. As DNA, the CDR3 is TGTGCCAGCAGACTGGAGCTTTTCAATGAGCAGTTCTTC.

This clonotype was observed a handful of times. The gene calls are TRBV12-3 or TRBV12-4 and TRBJ2-3; 8 bases are a match to TRBD1. The CDR3 has 16 amino acids. V was pared by 0 bases and J by 4 bases, with 6 bases of the junction left unmatched. In nucleotides, the CDR3 is TGTGCCAGCAGTTTAGCGGACAGGGCTGGCCCAGATACGCAGTATTTT. It yields the protein CASSLADRAGPDTQYF.